The rows below give T cell receptor beta chains drawn from one sample of a study of CD8+ T cells in alopecia areata. Method: immunoSEQ multiplex PCR; TCRdb's copy keeps in-frame clones and lacks some. The table records around 29,000 clones, approximately 65% of them present only once. Sequencing was carried out using NKG2D-high CD8+ T cells sorted from blood. The receptor set was obtained from a human donor with alopecia areata. Both conserved end residues are part of each CDR3.

cdr3_aa	j_call	v_call
CASSPPSGGYGYTF	TRBJ1-2	TRBV18
CASSLTESYGYTF	TRBJ1-2	TRBV7-2
CSVAGTGGDSYNEQFF	TRBJ2-1	TRBV29-1
CSARDTYGYTF	TRBJ1-2	TRBV29-1
CATSRDRVTDYEQYF	TRBJ2-7	TRBV15
CASSEADYYEQYF	TRBJ2-7	TRBV6-1
CASSDGGAYNSPLHF	TRBJ1-6	TRBV10-1
CASGLVEDRTYEQYF	TRBJ2-7	TRBV12-5
CASSLRDTEAFF	TRBJ1-1	TRBV5-1
CASSQDDRDEQYF	TRBJ2-7	TRBV4-1
CAWSSGSLAAQYF	TRBJ2-3	TRBV30
CASSLPRDTQYF	TRBJ2-3	TRBV5-8
CASSQGNYSNQPQHF	TRBJ1-5	TRBV4-1
CASSSQGADGYTF	TRBJ1-2	TRBV7-3
CAAAPQGNYGYTF	TRBJ1-2	TRBV4-1
CASSAGTASYEQYF	TRBJ2-7	TRBV7-9
CSVDGDNSYEQYF	TRBJ2-7	TRBV29-1
CSPSRPGQGANEQFF	TRBJ2-1	TRBV29-1
CASYGLAGGLSYNEQFF	TRBJ2-1	TRBV2
CASSFGEDEQFF	TRBJ2-1	TRBV28
CASIRIQETQYF	TRBJ2-5	TRBV2
CASSRGQGAYEQYF	TRBJ2-7	TRBV5-4
CASSLDGSEQYF	TRBJ2-7	TRBV7-6
CASSFGGGFTDTQYF	TRBJ2-3	TRBV27
CASSLAVTGSTEAFF	TRBJ1-1	TRBV5-8
CASSLNQGGRRQETQYF	TRBJ2-5	TRBV11-2
CASSILAGYDEQFF	TRBJ2-1	TRBV19
CASSTEGGASTDTQYF	TRBJ2-3	TRBV7-8
CASSLTASGVFEQFF	TRBJ2-1	TRBV7-3
CATSRDWQGSTEAFF	TRBJ1-1	TRBV15
CSVDGLSGGPDTQYF	TRBJ2-3	TRBV29-1
CASSSSPGQGQETQYF	TRBJ2-5	TRBV27
CASSYNYRNEQFF	TRBJ2-1	TRBV5-1